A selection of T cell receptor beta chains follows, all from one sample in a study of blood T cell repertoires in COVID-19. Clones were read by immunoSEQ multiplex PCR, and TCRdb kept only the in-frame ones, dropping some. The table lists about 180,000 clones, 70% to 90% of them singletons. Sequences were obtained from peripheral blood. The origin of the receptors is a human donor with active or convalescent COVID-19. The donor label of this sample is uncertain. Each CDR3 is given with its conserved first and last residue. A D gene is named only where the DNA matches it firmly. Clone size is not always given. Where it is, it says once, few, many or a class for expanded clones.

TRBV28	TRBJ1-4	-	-	CASSLWLPLQAHNEKLFF	TGTGCCAGCAGTTTATGGCTCCCCCTACAGGCCCATAATGAAAAACTGTTTTTT
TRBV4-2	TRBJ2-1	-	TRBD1	CASSQPGQGNEQFF	TGTGCCAGCAGCCAACCGGGACAGGGAAATGAGCAGTTCTTC
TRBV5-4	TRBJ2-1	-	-	CASSPPVGYEQFF	TGTGCCAGCAGTCCCCCCGTCGGGTATGAGCAGTTCTTC
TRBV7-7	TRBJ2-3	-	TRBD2	CASSPSGGHTDTQYF	TGTGCCAGCAGCCCATCGGGGGGGCACACAGATACGCAGTATTTT
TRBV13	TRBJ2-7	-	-	CASSLGRVYEQYF	TGTGCCAGCAGCTTAGGCCGCGTCTACGAGCAGTACTTC
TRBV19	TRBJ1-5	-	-	CASSVSGLLDQPQHF	TGTGCCAGTAGTGTCTCAGGGTTGTTGGATCAGCCCCAGCATTTT
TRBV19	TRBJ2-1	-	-	CASSLRTAYNEQFF	TGTGCCAGTAGTCTCAGGACAGCCTACAATGAGCAGTTCTTC
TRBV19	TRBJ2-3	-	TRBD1	CASKDRPDPTDTQYF	TGTGCCAGCAAGGACAGGCCCGACCCCACAGATACGCAGTATTTT
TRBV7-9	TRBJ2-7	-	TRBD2	CASSVFGGSSNEQYF	TGTGCCAGCAGCGTTTTTGGCGGGAGCTCCAACGAGCAGTACTTC
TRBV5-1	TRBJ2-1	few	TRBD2	CASSWTSGRYNEQFF	TGCGCCAGCAGCTGGACTAGCGGGCGATACAATGAGCAGTTCTTC
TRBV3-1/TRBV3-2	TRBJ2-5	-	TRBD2	CASSQSSAGGPRETQYF	TGTGCCAGCAGCCAATCGTCAGCGGGAGGGCCAAGGGAGACCCAGTACTTC
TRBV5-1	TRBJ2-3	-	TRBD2	CASSQGLAGGRTDTQYF	TGCGCCAGCAGCCAGGGACTAGCGGGAGGGAGGACAGATACGCAGTATTTT
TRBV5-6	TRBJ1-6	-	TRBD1	CASSRRGTGKMWEDSPLHF	TGTGCCAGCAGCAGACGAGGGACAGGGAAGATGTGGGAAGATTCACCCCTCCACTTT
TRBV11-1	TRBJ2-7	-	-	CASSLTGASYEQYF	TGTGCCAGCAGCTTAACAGGTGCCTCCTACGAGCAGTACTTC
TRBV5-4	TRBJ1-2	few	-	CASSPSQRGLTF	TGTGCCAGCAGCCCCTCCCAAAGGGGATTGACCTTC
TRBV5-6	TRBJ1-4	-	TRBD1	CASSTYRTGSQRGLFF	TGTGCCAGCAGCACCTATCGGACAGGGTCCCAACGGGGCCTGTTTTTT
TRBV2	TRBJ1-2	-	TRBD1	CASREAGGRYGYTF	TGTGCCAGCAGGGAGGCAGGGGGCCGCTATGGCTACACCTTC
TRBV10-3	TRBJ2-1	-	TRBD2	CAISDISGGAGRQFF	TGTGCCATCAGTGATATTAGCGGGGGGGCCGGTCGGCAGTTCTTC
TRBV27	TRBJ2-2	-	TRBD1	CASSPATWGRGTAGELFF	TGTGCCAGCAGTCCGGCCACGTGGGGCAGGGGGACCGCCGGGGAGCTGTTTTTT
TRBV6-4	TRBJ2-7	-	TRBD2	CASIDPLAGGLFSYEQYF	TGTGCCAGCATCGACCCACTAGCGGGGGGGCTATTCTCCTACGAGCAGTACTTC
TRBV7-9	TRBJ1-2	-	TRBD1	CASSADRATNYGYTF	TGTGCCAGCAGCGCGGACAGGGCAACTAACTATGGCTACACCTTC
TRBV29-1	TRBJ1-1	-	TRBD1	CSVGRGQYEAFF	TGCAGCGTCGGGAGGGGACAGTATGAAGCTTTCTTT
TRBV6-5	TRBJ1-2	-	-	CASSYSWQIYGYTF	TGTGCCAGCAGTTACTCGTGGCAGATCTATGGCTACACCTTC
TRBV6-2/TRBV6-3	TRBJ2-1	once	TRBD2	CASSYVPGLANYNEQFF	TGTGCCAGCAGTTACGTTCCGGGACTAGCGAACTACAATGAGCAGTTCTTC
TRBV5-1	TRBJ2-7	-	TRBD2	CASSLGGGSSYEQYF	TGCGCCAGCAGCTTGGGTGGCGGGAGTTCCTACGAGCAGTACTTC
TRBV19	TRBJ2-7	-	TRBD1	CASSRGQGSYEQYF	TGTGCCAGTAGTAGGGGACAGGGCTCCTACGAGCAGTACTTC
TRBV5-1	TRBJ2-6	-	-	CASSLAYGSGANVLTF	TGCGCCAGCAGCTTGGCCTACGGCTCTGGGGCCAACGTCCTGACTTTC
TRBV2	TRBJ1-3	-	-	CASILQAGSGNTIYF	TGTGCCAGCATACTTCAGGCCGGTTCTGGAAACACCATATATTTT
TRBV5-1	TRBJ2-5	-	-	CASRTNLQETQYF	TGCGCCAGCAGGACTAACTTACAAGAGACCCAGTACTTC
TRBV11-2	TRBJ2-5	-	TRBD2	CASSSRGEGRETQYF	TGTGCCAGCAGCTCACGAGGGGAGGGCCGGGAGACCCAGTACTTC
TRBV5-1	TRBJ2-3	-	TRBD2	CASSSSSGYTDTQYF	TGCGCCAGCAGCTCGTCTAGCGGGTACACAGATACGCAGTATTTT
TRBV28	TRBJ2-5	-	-	CASSLQGETQYF	TGTGCCAGCAGTTTACAGGGGGAGACCCAGTACTTC
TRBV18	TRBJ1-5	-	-	CASSRRFGDRNQPQHF	TGTGCCAGCTCAAGACGATTCGGGGATCGCAATCAGCCCCAGCATTTT
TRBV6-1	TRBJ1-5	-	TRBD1	CASSKGQGEVSNQPQHF	TGTGCCAGCAGTAAAGGACAGGGGGAGGTCAGCAATCAGCCCCAGCATTTT
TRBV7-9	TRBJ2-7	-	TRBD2	CASSRGVNEQYF	TGTGCCAGCAGTCGGGGGGTAAACGAGCAGTACTTC
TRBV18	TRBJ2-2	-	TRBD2	CASSPREGELFF	TGTGCCAGCTCACCGCGGGAGGGGGAGCTGTTTTTT
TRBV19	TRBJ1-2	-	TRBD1	CASQGTGGRGNYGYTF	TGTGCCTCTCAAGGTACAGGGGGCCGGGGTAACTATGGCTACACCTTC
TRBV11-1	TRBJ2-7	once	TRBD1	CASRWTGGEDEQYF	TGTGCCAGCAGGTGGACAGGGGGTGAGGACGAGCAGTACTTC
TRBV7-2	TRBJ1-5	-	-	CASSLARSGSGNQPQHF	TGTGCCAGCAGCTTAGCGCGGTCGGGGAGCGGCAATCAGCCCCAGCATTTT
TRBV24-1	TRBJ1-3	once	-	CATSDSVASGNTIYF	TGTGCCACCAGTGACTCGGTAGCCTCTGGAAACACCATATATTTT
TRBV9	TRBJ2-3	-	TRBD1	CASSPSPRDRGERQYF	TGTGCCAGCAGCCCATCACCCCGGGACAGGGGTGAGAGGCAGTATTTT
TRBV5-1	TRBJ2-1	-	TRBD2	CASSLASAGGPYNEQFF	TGCGCCAGCAGCTTGGCCTCGGCGGGAGGGCCTTACAATGAGCAGTTCTTC
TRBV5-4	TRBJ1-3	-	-	CASSLGSAGNTIYF	TGTGCCAGCAGCTTGGGCAGTGCTGGAAACACCATATATTTT
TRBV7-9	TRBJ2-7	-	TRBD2	CASSRGGNSGTSSYEQYF	TGTGCCAGCAGCAGAGGGGGGAATAGCGGGACGAGCTCCTACGAGCAGTACTTC
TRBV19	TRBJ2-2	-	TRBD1	CASRGGSANTGELFF	TGTGCCAGTAGAGGGGGCAGCGCGAACACCGGGGAGCTGTTTTTT
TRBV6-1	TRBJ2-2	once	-	CASSDPPLGGELFF	TGTGCCAGCAGTGACCCGCCCCTCGGCGGGGAGCTGTTTTTT
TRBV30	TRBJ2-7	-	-	CAWSVNRDGEQYF	TGTGCCTGGAGTGTCAACAGGGATGGCGAGCAGTACTTC
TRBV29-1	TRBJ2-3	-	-	CSVHERTDTQYF	TGCAGCGTTCATGAGAGAACAGATACGCAGTATTTT
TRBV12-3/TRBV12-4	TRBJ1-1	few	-	CASSRDWNTEAFF	TGTGCCAGCAGTCGGGACTGGAACACTGAAGCTTTCTTT
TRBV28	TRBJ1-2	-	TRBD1	CASSLTGGIYGYTF	TGTGCCAGCAGTTTAACAGGGGGTATCTATGGCTACACCTTC
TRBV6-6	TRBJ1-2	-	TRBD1	CASSYSTRDRSSGYTF	TGTGCCAGCAGTTACTCGACCCGGGACAGATCTAGCGGCTACACCTTC
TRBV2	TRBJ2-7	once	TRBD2	CASSQISGSGYEQYF	TGTGCCAGCAGCCAAATAAGCGGGAGTGGCTACGAGCAGTACTTC
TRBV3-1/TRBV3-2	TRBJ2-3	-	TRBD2	CASSSRGSGSSDTQYF	TGTGCCAGCAGCTCCCGAGGCAGCGGGAGTTCAGATACGCAGTATTTT
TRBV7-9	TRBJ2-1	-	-	CASSSLRQDNEQFF	TGTGCCAGCAGCTCACTACGACAGGACAATGAGCAGTTCTTC